This T cell receptor (beta chain) was recovered during a study of beta chain features in type 1 diabetes (dated by TCRdb to 2017 to 2018). Study-wide context: Mean age, gender distribution, total cell number and subset yield were not different between patients and healthy donors. A total of 100 million to 110 million sorted cells were examined across all samples, and a strong correlation was observed between cell number per subset and RNA yield. The study compared the TCRB repertoires of sorted circulating CD4+ T cell subsets in recently diagnosed type 1 diabetes patients with those in matched healthy donors. Regulatory and stem cell-like memory subsets were obtained from only 8 patients and about eight healthy donors, while naive and central memory subsets were obtained from all 28 donors.

All of the isolated RNA was reverse transcribed with the High Capacity cDNA Reverse Transcription Kit, so expressed TCRB transcripts were sequenced. Deep immunoSEQ sequencing was performed on naive, central memory and regulatory T cell samples, with an average of around 3.4 million total reads per sample. Sorted cells were lysed in RLT buffer, and RNA was extracted using DNase-treated RNeasy Micro or Mini kits according to cell number. Each cell subset was processed on its own to prevent cross-contamination, while patient and healthy donor samples were processed together. The immunoSEQ multiplex PCR was used to amplify TCRB sequences from cDNA, yielding 87-bp fragments that span the CDR3 region. Sequencing of the amplicons was performed on the Illumina HiSeq platform. In the source study's methods: Synthetic template baselines were used to correct PCR bias computationally, reads within Hamming distance 2 were collapsed, and singletons that could not be merged were discarded. By aligning reads against IMGT, V, D and J genes, CDR3 length, and insertions or deletions at six rearrangement sites were assigned. Within each subset, clonotype counts were normalized to sorted cell number, and only after that were true diversity and Gini coefficients computed with the tcR R package. Repertoire sharing was quantified using the overlap coefficient calculated on TCRB nucleotide sequences. Out-of-frame TCRB sequences from naive cells were analyzed to stand in for the pre-selection repertoire. Imported from immuneACCESS, the table was reduced by TCRdb to in-frame sequences with V and J called. These copies leave out some clones; in studies compared against another copy, an unresolved V gene accounts for under half, and the cause of the remainder is not known. V and J calls and clone size come straight from that table; D and trimming were deduced from the DNA. Here the sample has under 350,000 clones; 20% to 25% occur a single time. Roughly 0.013% of the sample is taken by the ten largest.

Only a few counts were recorded for this clone. The target of this receptor is not known. Per-base qualities were not stored, and no clone one base away is much larger. The germline V gene gives CDR1 as KGHSH and CDR2 as LQKENI. Cut back by 4 bases and 4 bases, the V and J ends lie 8 bases apart. From the cysteine through the phenylalanine, the CDR3 covers 13 amino acids. The DNA shown is the 39-base CDR3, in frame from base 1. Summary of the overall study and its limitations: Naive, central memory and regulatory TCRB repertoires appeared to be more alike among patients than among healthy donors. Because cDNA rather than genomic DNA was sequenced, highly expressing activated cells could have been over-represented, although no difference in activation and CD3 levels was found between groups. HLA sub-analyses involved small numbers of individuals, so any influence of HLA type on TCRB rearrangement remained unresolved. Type 1 diabetes patients showed a moderate but significant shortening of TCRB CDR3 length in all four CD4+ subsets. Shorter templates might have been favored by PCR, but patient and control samples were amplified and corrected together, so both groups would have been affected equally by any skew. At VDJ recombination sites, type 1 diabetes patients had fewer insertions and more deleted nucleotides, which implies abnormalities in thymic rearrangement.

Each donor gave one peripheral blood draw, averaging approximately 0.12 L, which was collected into heparinised tubes. A BD FACSAria II and a panel including CD45RO, CCR7, CD25, CD127, CD95 and CD27 were used to sort naive, central memory, regulatory and stem cell-like memory CD4+ T cells. Purity was above 95% for every sorted population. PBMCs were isolated right away by Lymphoprep density gradient centrifugation and were stained directly, without culture. So that batch effects would be minimized, each experiment stained and sorted samples in pairs, pairing one healthy donor with one patient. Sequencing was done on a sample of naive CD4+ T cells from blood. In light of the paper, this sample's cell subset or site label describes: true naive CD4+ T cells. This TCR was sampled from a woman aged 30 to 39 with type 1 diabetes. The chain employs TRBV18 and TRBJ1-5; the D gene assignment is ambiguous. DNA sequence: TGTGCCAGCTCACGGGCCCCGAATCAGCCCCAGCATTTT. Its protein product is CASSRAPNQPQHF.